The source of this T cell receptor (beta chain) is a study of blood T cell repertoires in COVID-19 (dated by TCRdb to between 2020 and 2021). A note on the overall study: Samples covering the acute and convalescent phases of COVID-19 were provided by collaborators in the United States, Italy and Spain. The samples were drawn from the first 160 participants of the ongoing ImmuneRACE study and from under 1,500 subjects provided by 6 global collaborators. Subjects who had been exposed to COVID-19, were actively infected with it, or had recovered from it provided the deeply sampled blood TCRbeta repertoires that made up the dataset. The repertoires were released in a freely available public database meant as a resource for research on the immune response to SARS-CoV-2. Where available, HLA class I and class II types were obtained from metadata supplied by the sample provider rather than from assay-based typing. Nearly every sample came with metadata listing a de-identified subject ID, COVID-19 status, age in years and sex. The material from the prospective study consisted of cDNA or gDNA derived from T cells, B-cell-depleted T cells, or PBMCs. What the work shows at the level of the full study, not this receptor alone: Clinical and demographic metadata were provided uncurated, with the amount varying by source and participant.

TCRbeta CDR3 regions were amplified from genomic DNA using the immunoSEQ Assay, a bias-controlled multiplex PCR. In the source study's methods: The number of nucleated cells in each sample was estimated from the amplification of reference gene primers within the assay. Sequence reads were collapsed and filtered to measure the absolute abundance of every unique TCRbeta CDR3 rearrangement. For each sample, productive Simpson clonality was calculated as the square root of Simpson's diversity index over productive rearrangements. TCRdb mirrors the immuneACCESS table, restricted to in-frame sequences. Some clones are absent from its copies; in checked studies, under half trace to an unresolved V gene, and the reason for the others is unknown. V, J and clone size are taken as reported in that table, and D and trimming were inferred from the DNA itself. The sample has 120,000 or so clones on record, around 63% of them singletons. Under 2.5% of the sample is in the top ten clones.

With respect to this clone: Which antigen it targets is not known. Base qualities are not at hand, and no much larger clone is one base apart.

Each collaborating institution followed its own protocols to collect whole blood in K2EDTA tubes. Collaborator samples were shipped for TCRbeta analysis as frozen whole blood, isolated PBMCs, or DNA extracted from either sample type. The CDR3 runs 13 residues from the cysteine to the phenylalanine. Only the CDR3 part of the read is kept: 39 bases, read in frame from the first base. The trim is 7 bases for V and 5 bases for J, with a gap of 9 bases between the germline ends. CDR1 and CDR2 are read off the germline V gene as SNHLY and FYNNEI. This sequence originates from a woman in her 70s with acute or convalescent COVID-19. The chain links TRBV2 with TRBJ1-6; TRBD1 is perhaps the D gene, given 5 matching bases. Sample: peripheral blood. The encoded CDR3 is CASIGANNSPLHF. DNA sequence: TGTGCCAGCATTGGGGCGAATAATTCACCCCTCCACTTT.